Below, 15 T cell receptor beta chains from the same sample are listed, as sequenced in a study of T-cell memory formation after mild COVID-19. TCRdb called the 5' RACE reads again in MiXCR, with one record for every CDR3 protein. The table has 200,000 to 250,000 distinct CDR3 sequences, around 9.1% seen once. Sequenced input: PBMCs or a T cell subset sorted from them (not recorded which). The receptors derive from a man younger than 35 who had mild COVID-19 (a few samples of this study predate the infection). Cell type and time point are not known.

In this sample, this clonotype turned up a few times. The V gene is TRBV3-1, the J gene TRBJ2-3; possible D gene TRBD1, 6 bases. Trimming left V 0 bases short and J 2 bases short, with 9 bases between. This CDR3 is 15 amino acids long. Germline CDR1 and CDR2: LGHDT and YNNKEL (reference sequence). The CDR3 region has the DNA TGTGCCAGCAGCCAAGAGTGGGACATCACAGATACGCAGTATTTT. Its protein product is CASSQEWDITDTQYF.

This clonotype was observed a handful of times. The rearrangement uses TRBV6-5 and TRBJ2-4; possibly TRBD1 for D (6 bases). This CDR3 contains 16 residues. V shed 5 bases and J shed 1 base, with 15 bases lying between them. Germline CDR1 reads MNHEY; CDR2 reads SVGAGI. This chain's CDR3 is CASSPLRGAAKNIQYF. In DNA, the CDR3 is TGTGCCAGCAGTCCACTCAGGGGCGCGGCCAAAAACATTCAGTACTTC.

The table lists this clonotype with a few counts. V gene TRBV6-2 or TRBV6-3 combines with J gene TRBJ2-3; 9 positions agree with TRBD2. Unmatched junction bases numbered 10, after V lost 0 bases and J lost 0 bases. Germline V gives CDR1 MNHEY, CDR2 SVGEGT. The CDR3 sequence is 19 residues long. Here the CDR3 DNA reads TGTGCCAGCAGTTACTCAGCGGGGGGCCAGATGGGGAGCACAGATACGCAGTATTTT. Translating it yields CASSYSAGGQMGSTDTQYF.

The chain couples TRBV7-7 to TRBJ2-1; the D gene is possibly TRBD2 (6 bases). Per germline, CDR1 SSHAT and CDR2 FNYEAQ (reference sequence). This CDR3 spans 13 amino acids. The V end was cut by 5 bases, the J end by 7 bases, with 12 bases between. CDR3 bases: TGTGCCAGCAGCCTGGAGGGGAAGAATGAGCAGTTCTTC. This codes for CASSLEGKNEQFF.

This clonotype was observed many times. The chain couples TRBV5-1 to TRBJ1-1; TRBD1 matches at 7 bases. The V segment lost 4 bases and the J segment 1 base; nucleotides outside the gene matches: 7. Germline V lookup: CDR1 SGHRS, CDR2 YFSETQ. The CDR3 contains 15 residues. In DNA, the CDR3 is TGCGCCAGCAGCCTGCTCGGGACAGAGAACACTGAAGCTTTCTTT. This encodes CASSLLGTENTEAFF.

Of note for this clonotype: At one of its ends the junction is not consistent with the germline gene, which may arise from a read error. The CDR3 region has the DNA TGTGCCAGCAGTCCGTCTAATAATTCACCCCTCAACTTT. Translating it yields CASSPSNNSPLNF. The chain links TRBV27 to TRBJ1-6, with D uncertain. Germline values: CDR1 MNHEY, CDR2 SMNVEV (reference sequence). The CDR3 runs to 13 residues.

This chain joins TRBV2 and TRBJ1-4, with TRBD1 matching 12 bases. With V trimmed by 5 bases and J by 8 bases, 3 bases remained unmatched. The CDR3 contains 14 residues. Germline values: CDR1 SNHLY, CDR2 FYNNEI. The CDR3 DNA reads TGTGCCAGCAGTTCCGGGACAGGGGGCGAAAAACTGTTTTTT. It codes for CASSSGTGGEKLFF. The complete variable domain, with remaining parts taken from reference TRBV2 and TRBJ1-4, reads EPEVTQTPSHQVTQMGQEVILRCVPISNHLYFYWYRQILGQKVEFLVSFYNNEISEKSEIFDDQFSVERPDGSNFTLKIRSTKLEDSAMYFCASSSGTGGEKLFFGSGTQLSVL.

The genes are TRBV5-1 and TRBJ2-7; no clear D gene. CDR3 size: 14 residues. Per the germline V gene, CDR1 is SGHRS and CDR2 is YFSETQ. With 0 bases removed from V and 2 bases from J, the gap between germline ends came to 9 bases. In DNA, the CDR3 is TGCGCCAGCAGCTTGGATGTGGCCGCCTACGAGCAGTACTTC. Its translation is CASSLDVAAYEQYF.

The CDR3 nucleotides are TGTGCCAGCAGCGGGGACAGGGCTAATTCACCCCTCCACTTT. Amino acid sequence: CASSGDRANSPLHF. This sequence joins TRBV27 and TRBJ1-6, with TRBD1 identical over 9 bases. The CDR3 has 14 amino acids. Germline V gene lookup returns CDR1 MNHEY and CDR2 SMNVEV (reference sequence). V shed 6 bases and J 6 bases; nucleotides not matched to a gene: 3.

The table lists this clonotype with many counts. The gene calls are TRBV7-2 and TRBJ2-5; perhaps TRBD2 as D (5 bases). The CDR3 is made up of 13 amino acids. Trimming stripped 3 bases from V and 5 bases from J, with 10 bases between. Germline V gives CDR1 SGHTA, CDR2 FQGNSA. This CDR3 is CASSFSSSETQYF. DNA of the CDR3: TGTGCCAGCAGCTTTAGCTCTAGCGAGACCCAGTACTTC. Full variable domain (remainder filled in from reference TRBV7-2 and TRBJ2-5): GAGVSQSPSNKVTEKGKDVELRCDPISGHTALYWYRQSLGQGLEFLIYFQGNSAPDKSGLPSDRFSAERTGGSVSTLTIQRTQQEDSAVYLCASSFSSSETQYFGPGTRLLVL.

The table lists this clonotype with many counts. The V gene is TRBV5-4, the J gene TRBJ1-1; 8 bases map to TRBD1. The CDR3 is 15 residues long. Germline assignment: CDR1 SGHNT and CDR2 YYREEE (reference sequence). V shed 4 bases and J 0 bases; nucleotides not matched to a gene: 5. In DNA, the CDR3 is TGTGCCAGCAGCACGGGGACAGGCCTGAACACTGAAGCTTTCTTT. It translates to CASSTGTGLNTEAFF.

This clonotype was recorded a few times. J is TRBJ2-5 and V is TRBV5-1, with 9 bases that match TRBD1. The V gene end was trimmed by 5 bases and the J gene end by 5 bases; junction bases not matched to a gene: 16. CDR3 length equals 17 residues. CDR1 SGHRS and CDR2 YFSETQ come from the germline V gene. The DNA for the CDR3 is TGCGCCAGCAGATGGCCGAACTCCGGGACAGGGAGGGAGACCCAGTACTTC. It codes for CASRWPNSGTGRETQYF.

Only a few counts were recorded for this clonotype. This chain connects TRBV6-1 to TRBJ1-1; D remains ambiguous. The V gene's germline CDR1 is MNHNS and CDR2 SASEGT. The CDR3 contains 12 residues. The germline V and J ends were trimmed by 5 bases and 5 bases, with 9 bases remaining between them. CDR3 DNA sequence: TGTGCCAGCAGTTTGCAGTGGACTGAAGCTTTCTTT. Its translation: CASSLQWTEAFF.

This clonotype was seen repeatedly, ten times or more. The chain couples TRBV20-1 to TRBJ1-1; D is possibly TRBD1 (6 bases). V was shortened by 3 bases and J by 2 bases, with 10 bases between the two germline ends. The CDR3 runs 13 residues. Per the germline V gene, CDR1 is DFQATT and CDR2 is SNEGSKA (reference sequence). CDR3 coding DNA: TGCAGTGCTAGGAACAGGGTAAACACTGAAGCTTTCTTT. Translated: CSARNRVNTEAFF.

This clonotype has more than one count but fewer than ten. The rearrangement links TRBV28 to TRBJ2-3; D call uncertain. Germline CDR1 reads MDHEN; CDR2 reads SYDVKM. V was shortened by 5 bases and J by 5 bases, with 14 bases between the two germline ends. The CDR3 runs to 14 residues. The CDR3 protein is CASSPPGQVDTQYF. For the CDR3, the DNA is TGTGCCAGCAGTCCCCCCGGGCAGGTAGATACGCAGTATTTT.